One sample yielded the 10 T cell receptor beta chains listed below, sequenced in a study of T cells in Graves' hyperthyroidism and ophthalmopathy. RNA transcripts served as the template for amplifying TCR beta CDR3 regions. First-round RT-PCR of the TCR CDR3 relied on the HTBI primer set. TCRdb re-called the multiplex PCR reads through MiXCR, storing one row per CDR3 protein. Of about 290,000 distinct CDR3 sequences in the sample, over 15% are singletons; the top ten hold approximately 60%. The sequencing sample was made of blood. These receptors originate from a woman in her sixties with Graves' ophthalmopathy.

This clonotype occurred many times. CDR3 in DNA: TGCGCCAGCAGCCTCCGATCAGGAGGATCCTACGAGCAGTACTTC. It yields the protein CASSLRSGGSYEQYF. This chain joins TRBV4-1 and TRBJ2-7, with TRBD2 as a possible D gene (5 bases). CDR1 and CDR2 (germline): MGHRA, YSYEKL. V lost 4 bases and J 1 base, leaving 14 bases between the germline ends. The CDR3 runs to 15 residues.

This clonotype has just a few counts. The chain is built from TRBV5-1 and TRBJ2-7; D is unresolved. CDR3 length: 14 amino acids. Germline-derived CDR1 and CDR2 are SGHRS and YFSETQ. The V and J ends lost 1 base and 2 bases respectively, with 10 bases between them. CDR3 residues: CASSLLVLPYEQYF. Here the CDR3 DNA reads TGCGCCAGCAGCTTGTTGGTCCTTCCCTACGAGCAGTACTTC.

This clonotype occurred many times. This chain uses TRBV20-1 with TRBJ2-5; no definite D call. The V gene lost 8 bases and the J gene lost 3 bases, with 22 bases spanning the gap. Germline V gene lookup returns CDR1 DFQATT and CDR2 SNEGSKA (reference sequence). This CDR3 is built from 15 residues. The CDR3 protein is CSLVGRWNYEETQYF. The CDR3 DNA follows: TGCAGTCTAGTCGGACGGTGGAACTATGAAGAGACCCAGTACTTC.

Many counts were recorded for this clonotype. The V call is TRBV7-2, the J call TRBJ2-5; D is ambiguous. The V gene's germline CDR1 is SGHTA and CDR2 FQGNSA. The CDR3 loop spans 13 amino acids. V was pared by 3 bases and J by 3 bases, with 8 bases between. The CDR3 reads CASSFGRKETQYF. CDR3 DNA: TGTGCCAGCAGCTTCGGCCGTAAAGAGACCCAGTACTTC.

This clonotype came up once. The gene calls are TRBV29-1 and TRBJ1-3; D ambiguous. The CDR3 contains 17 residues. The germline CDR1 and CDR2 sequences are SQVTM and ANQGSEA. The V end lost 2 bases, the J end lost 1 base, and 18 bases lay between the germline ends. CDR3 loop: CSVEILTTWGSGNTIYF. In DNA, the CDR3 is TGCAGCGTTGAAATCTTGACGACTTGGGGATCTGGAAACACCATATATTTT. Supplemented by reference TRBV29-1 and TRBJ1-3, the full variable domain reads SAVISQKPSRDICQRGTSLTIQCQVDSQVTMMFWYRQQPGQSLTLIATANQGSEATYESGFVIDKFPISRPNLTFSTLTVSNMSPEDSSIYLCSVEILTTWGSGNTIYFGEGSWLTVV.

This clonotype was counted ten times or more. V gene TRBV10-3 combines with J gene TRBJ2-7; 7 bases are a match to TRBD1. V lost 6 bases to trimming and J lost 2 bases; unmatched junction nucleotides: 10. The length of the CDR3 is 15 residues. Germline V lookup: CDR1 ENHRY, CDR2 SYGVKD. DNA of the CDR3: TGTGCCATCAGCGAGAACACCGGGACAGCCTACGAGCAGTACTTC. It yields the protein CAISENTGTAYEQYF.

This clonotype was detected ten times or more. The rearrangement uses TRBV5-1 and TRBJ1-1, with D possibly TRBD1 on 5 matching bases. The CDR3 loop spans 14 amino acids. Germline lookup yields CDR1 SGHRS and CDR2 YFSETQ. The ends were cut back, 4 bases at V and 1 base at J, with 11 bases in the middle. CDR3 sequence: CASSIHRWNTEAFF. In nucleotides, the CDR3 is TGCGCCAGCAGCATACACAGGTGGAACACTGAAGCTTTCTTT.

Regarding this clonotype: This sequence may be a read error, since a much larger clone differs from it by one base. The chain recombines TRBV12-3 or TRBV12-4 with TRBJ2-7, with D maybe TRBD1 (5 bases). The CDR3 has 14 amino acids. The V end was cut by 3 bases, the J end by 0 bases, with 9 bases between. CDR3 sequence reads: CASSFNRRSYEQYF. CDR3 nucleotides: TGTGCCAGCAGTTTCAACAGGCGCTCCTACGAGCAGTACTTC.

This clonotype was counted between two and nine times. The CDR3 DNA sequence: TGTGCCAGCAGCCAAGTAGGAGGGGGAAGAGGGGAGCAGTTCTTC. Protein sequence: CASSQVGGGRGEQFF. This sequence joins TRBV14 and TRBJ2-1, with D tentatively TRBD1 or TRBD2 (6 bases each). The CDR3 spans 15 residues. The germline gives CDR1 SGHDN, CDR2 FVKESK. V was clipped by 1 base and J by 10 bases, with 17 bases between them.

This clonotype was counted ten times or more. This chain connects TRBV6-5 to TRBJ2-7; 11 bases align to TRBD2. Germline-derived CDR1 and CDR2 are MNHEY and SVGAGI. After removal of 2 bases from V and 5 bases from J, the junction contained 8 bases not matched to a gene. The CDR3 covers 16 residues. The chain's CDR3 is CASSYALAGGLDEQYF. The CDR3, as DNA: TGTGCCAGCAGTTACGCCTTAGCGGGAGGGCTAGACGAGCAGTACTTC.